Listed here are 17 T cell receptor beta chains from one sample, sequenced in a study of CD8+ T cells in alopecia areata. The treatment was: oral pan-JAK inhibitor, 5-10 mg twice daily. RNA extraction was followed by reverse transcription into cDNA, which acted as the sequencing template. The protocol was immunoSEQ multiplex PCR, while the TCRdb copy is restricted to in-frame clones and leaves out a portion. The repertoire holds about 180,000 clones, with roughly 53% as singletons. The material sequenced was CD8+ T cells sorted from blood, taken at week 24, from a patient treated with tofacitinib. Receptors originate from a human donor with alopecia areata.

The rearrangement uses TRBV29-1 and TRBJ1-2; D perhaps matches TRBD1 (6 bases). The V gene lost 4 bases and the J gene lost 6 bases, with 9 bases spanning the gap. Germline V gene lookup returns CDR1 SQVTM and CDR2 ANQGSEA. The CDR3 sequence is 11 residues long. The CDR3 DNA reads TGCAGCGTTGCCCAGGGGAATGGCTACACCTTC. Translation gives CSVAQGNGYTF.

This chain joins TRBV30 and TRBJ2-1, with 7 bases lining up with TRBD2. Trimming cost V 3 bases and J 0 bases; bases outside gene matches: 2. The CDR3 covers 14 residues. Germline values: CDR1 GTSNPN, CDR2 SVGIG (reference sequence). The chain's CDR3 is CAWSGGSSYNEQFF. The CDR3 region has the DNA TGTGCCTGGAGCGGGGGGAGCTCCTACAATGAGCAGTTCTTC.

The J gene is TRBJ2-1, the V gene TRBV7-8; D is ambiguous. The ends were cut back, 2 bases at V and 9 bases at J, with 8 bases in the middle. The CDR3 contains 12 residues. CDR1 and CDR2 (germline): SGHVS, FQNEAQ. CDR3 DNA sequence: TGTGCCAGCAGCTTATCAGGTCTTGAGCAGTTCTTC. Translated: CASSLSGLEQFF.

The chain joins TRBV4-3 to TRBJ2-3; the match to TRBD2 covers 8 bases. CDR1 and CDR2 from the germline V gene are LGHNA and YSLEER. The V gene end was trimmed by 5 bases and the J gene end by 3 bases; junction bases not matched to a gene: 4. The CDR3 sequence is 14 residues long. In DNA form, the CDR3 reads TGCGCCAGCAGCTTAGCGGGGTTAACAGATACGCAGTATTTT. It translates to CASSLAGLTDTQYF.

This clone has a handful of counts. The chain couples TRBV2 to TRBJ1-1; D gene uncertain. V gave up 3 bases and J gave up 9 bases, with 14 bases separating them. Germline assignment: CDR1 SNHLY and CDR2 FYNNEI. The CDR3 runs 13 residues. The CDR3 loop is CASSDLIETKAFF. CDR3 bases: TGTGCCAGCAGTGATTTGATCGAAACCAAAGCTTTCTTT.

The chain is built from TRBV19 and TRBJ2-1; 12 positions match TRBD2. The V and J ends lost 7 bases and 4 bases, in that order; junction bases with no gene match: 8. Germline CDR1 is LNHDA and CDR2 is SQIVND (reference sequence). The CDR3 spans 16 residues. The CDR3 is CASMRLAGDFYNEQFF. CDR3 nucleotides: TGTGCCAGTATGAGACTAGCGGGGGACTTTTACAATGAGCAGTTCTTC.

CDR3 nucleotides: TGCGCCAGCAGCCATAGCGGGGGTGAGCAGTACTTC. Translating it yields CASSHSGGEQYF. The V call is TRBV4-1, the J call TRBJ2-7, with 9 positions matching TRBD2. This CDR3 spans 12 amino acids. Germline V gene data show CDR1 as MGHRA and CDR2 as YSYEKL. The V gene end was trimmed by 3 bases and the J gene end by 7 bases; junction bases not matched to a gene: 1.

This rearrangement joins TRBV9 to TRBJ2-3, with a tentative D call TRBD2 (7 bases). Germline CDR1 and CDR2: SGDLS and YYNGEE. The V end lost 3 bases, the J end lost 6 bases, and 14 bases lay between the germline ends. There are 14 residues in the CDR3. DNA of the CDR3: TGTGCCAGCAGCGCGGGGGGCCCAGGGGATACGCAGTATTTT. It specifies CASSAGGPGDTQYF. Full variable domain (rest looked up from reference TRBV9 and TRBJ2-3): DSGVTQTPKHLITATGQRVTLRCSPRSGDLSVYWYQQSLDQGLQFLIQYYNGEERAKGNILERFSAQQFPDLHSELNLSSLELGDSALYFCASSAGGPGDTQYFGPGTRLTVL.

This clone was observed a single time. This rearrangement joins TRBV4-1 to TRBJ1-2; 10 positions agree with TRBD1. V shed 1 base, J shed 7 bases, and the junction held 3 bases outside the gene matches. Germline CDR1 and CDR2: MGHRA and YSYEKL. The CDR3 is 14 amino acids. The chain's CDR3 is CASSQVTGGRGYTF. As DNA, the CDR3 is TGCGCCAGCAGCCAAGTGACAGGGGGCCGTGGCTACACCTTC.

V gene TRBV15 combines with J gene TRBJ1-1, with D unclear. CDR1 is LNHNV and CDR2 is YYDKDF in the germline V gene (reference sequence). The CDR3 contains 14 residues. Trimming took off 5 bases at V and 5 bases at J, with 15 bases between the two ends. The CDR3 loop reads CATSPWEQWTEAFF. CDR3 nucleotides: TGTGCCACCAGCCCGTGGGAACAGTGGACTGAAGCTTTCTTT.

This clone turned up a few times. In DNA form, the CDR3 reads TGTGCCAGCAGTAGACAATCAGGGGAAGCTTTCTTT. Translated: CASSRQSGEAFF. The genes are TRBV6-5 and TRBJ1-1; D perhaps matches TRBD1 (5 bases). The CDR3 spans 12 residues. In germline, CDR1 is MNHEY, CDR2 SVGAGI. The V end was cut by 5 bases, the J end by 8 bases, with 12 bases between.

In this sample, this clone turned up a few times. The chain couples TRBV7-9 to TRBJ2-7; D may be TRBD1 (6 bases). Trimming cost V 6 bases and J 1 base, with 10 bases left between them. In germline, CDR1 is SEHNR, CDR2 FQNEAQ (reference sequence). This CDR3 is 13 amino acids long. CDR3 residues: CASSPGQSYEQYF. The CDR3 nucleotides read TGTGCCAGCAGTCCAGGACAGTCCTACGAGCAGTACTTC.

In this sample, this clone turned up a few times. The chain combines TRBV29-1 with TRBJ1-2, with D tentatively TRBD1 (5 bases). Trimming pared 0 bases from V and 0 bases from J, leaving 11 bases between. This CDR3 contains 15 residues. Germline CDR1 SQVTM, CDR2 ANQGSEA. The CDR3 spells CSVEDPRGANYGYTF. The CDR3 bases are TGCAGCGTTGAAGATCCGAGGGGAGCTAACTATGGCTACACCTTC.

This chain links TRBV25-1 with TRBJ2-5; D remains unclear. The V gene's germline CDR1 is MGHDK and CDR2 SYGVNS. V dropped 0 bases and J dropped 5 bases, with 16 bases sitting between them. This CDR3 has 16 amino acids. The CDR3 reads CASSEYEIRSDETQYF. The CDR3, as DNA: TGTGCCAGCAGTGAATACGAGATCAGGTCAGATGAGACCCAGTACTTC.

The rearrangement uses TRBV27 and TRBJ1-6, with D maybe TRBD1 (6 bases). The CDR3 spans 16 residues. Trimming cost V 4 bases and J 0 bases, with 10 bases left between them. Germline lookup yields CDR1 MNHEY and CDR2 SMNVEV (reference sequence). CDR3 bases: TGTGCCAGCAGTTCGACAGGCAGCTCCTATAATTCACCCCTCCACTTT. Translating gives CASSSTGSSYNSPLHF.

The chain uses TRBV5-1 and TRBJ2-1, with TRBD2 matching 13 bases. The CDR3 spans 15 residues. The ends lost 4 bases at V and 8 bases at J; junction bases unmatched: 6. Germline loops: CDR1 SGHRS, CDR2 YFSETQ. CDR3 amino acids: CASSPGTSGDDEQFF. The CDR3 bases are TGCGCCAGCAGCCCTGGGACTAGCGGGGACGATGAGCAGTTCTTC. The full variable domain, rest sourced from reference TRBV5-1 and TRBJ2-1, is KAGVTQTPRYLIKTRGQQVTLSCSPISGHRSVSWYQQTPGQGLQFLFEYFSETQRNKGNFPGRFSGRQFSNSRSEMNVSTLELGDSALYLCASSPGTSGDDEQFFGPGTRLTVL.

Note on this clone: Other nucleotide sequences in the sample specify the same CDR3. This chain connects TRBV4-3 to TRBJ1-1, with D possibly TRBD1 on 5 matching bases. Germline assignment: CDR1 LGHNA and CDR2 YSLEER. Trimming removed 2 bases from V and 1 base from J, with 8 bases in between. The CDR3 is 14 amino acids. The CDR3 loop is CASSQKRGNTEAFF. As DNA, the CDR3 is TGCGCCAGCAGCCAAAAGAGGGGGAACACTGAAGCTTTCTTT.